This entry is about one T cell receptor beta chain. Its antigen is currently unknown. Regarding donors, all were healthy bone marrow donors. The study ran its PCR with 60 Vbeta and 13 Jbeta primers. Repertoires were generated with immunoSEQ multiplex PCR, while TCRdb's copy carries only in-frame clones and drops some. In the table there are roughly 100,000 clones, 60% to 80% of which are singletons. The data stem from a study of cytomegalovirus exposure and HLA in healthy donors. Study-level points and caveats: An analysis that was carried out later associated 16,951 TCR beta sequences with HLA alleles at 0.05 false discovery rate.

V was trimmed by 6 bases and J by 1 base, leaving 10 bases between them. Per germline, CDR1 LNHDA and CDR2 SQIVND (reference sequence). The CDR3 sequence is 13 residues long. Sequenced: PBMCs. The chain employs TRBV19 and TRBJ2-7; D remains ambiguous. The TCR was taken from a woman aged 55-75 years in good health and CMV-seropositive. The CDR3 protein is CASRRQDSYEQYF. For the CDR3, the DNA is TGTGCCAGTAGGCGCCAGGATTCCTACGAGCAGTACTTC.